Detailed here is one T cell receptor beta chain. Its antigen is still unknown. Other DNA sequences within the sample encode an identical CDR3. The data stem from a study of resident and recirculating memory T cells in vitiligo. The overall study: Each patient gave two lesional and two nonlesional epidermal shave biopsies, plus PBMCs. Findings and limits, study-wide: No single dominant TCR clone appeared; lesion clonality varied.

Patients' lesions had not changed for the previous 6 months. Patients had received no treatment within the previous three months. V lost 0 bases and J 1 base, leaving 4 bases between the germline ends. From germline, CDR1 is SGHRS and CDR2 YFSETQ. This CDR3 is built from 14 residues. Sequencing used immunoSEQ multiplex PCR; TCRdb keeps in-frame clones, though not all of them. Of approximately 69,000 clones in the sample, 80% to 95% were seen once. The V gene is TRBV5-1, the J gene TRBJ2-2; no reliable D call. The sequencing sample was made of blood. The sequence derives from a male donor with vitiligo. The CDR3: CASSLGQNTGELFF. The CDR3 region has the DNA TGCGCCAGCAGCTTGGGACAGAACACCGGGGAGCTGTTTTTT. The full variable domain, completed using reference TRBV5-1 and TRBJ2-2, is KAGVTQTPRYLIKTRGQQVTLSCSPISGHRSVSWYQQTPGQGLQFLFEYFSETQRNKGNFPGRFSGRQFSNSRSEMNVSTLELGDSALYLCASSLGQNTGELFFGEGSRLTVL.